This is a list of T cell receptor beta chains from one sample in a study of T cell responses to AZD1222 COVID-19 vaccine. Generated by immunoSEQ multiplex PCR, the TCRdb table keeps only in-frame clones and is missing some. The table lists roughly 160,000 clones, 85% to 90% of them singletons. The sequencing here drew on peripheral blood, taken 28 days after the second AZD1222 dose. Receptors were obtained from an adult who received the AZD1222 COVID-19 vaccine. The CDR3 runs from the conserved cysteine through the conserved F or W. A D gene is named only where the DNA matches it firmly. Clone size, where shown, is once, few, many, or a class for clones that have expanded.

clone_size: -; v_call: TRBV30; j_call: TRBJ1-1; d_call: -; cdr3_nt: TGTGCCTGGATCGTAAAAGGGTGGGGTCCTGAAGCTTTCTTT; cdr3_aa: CAWIVKGWGPEAFF
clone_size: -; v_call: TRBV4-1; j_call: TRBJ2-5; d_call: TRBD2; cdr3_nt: TGCGCCAGCAGCCCCCGGGCGGGGGACCAAGAGACCCAGTACTTC; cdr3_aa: CASSPRAGDQETQYF
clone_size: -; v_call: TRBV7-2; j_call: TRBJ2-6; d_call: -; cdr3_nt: TGTGCCAGCAGCTCGACAGCCCCTTCTGGGGCCAACGTCCTGACTTTC; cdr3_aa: CASSSTAPSGANVLTF
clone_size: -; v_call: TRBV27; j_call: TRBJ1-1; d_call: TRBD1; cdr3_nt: TGTGCCAGCAGGGTACAGGGGGCCGCGATGAACACTGAAGCTTTCTTT; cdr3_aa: CASRVQGAAMNTEAFF
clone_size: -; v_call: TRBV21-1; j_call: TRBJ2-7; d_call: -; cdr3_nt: TGTGCCAGCAGCAAGCTGCCCAACTACGAGCAGTACTTC; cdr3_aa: CASSKLPNYEQYF
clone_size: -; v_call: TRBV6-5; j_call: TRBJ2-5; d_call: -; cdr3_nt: TGTGCCAGCAGTTACGATGACGGGACCCAGTACTTC; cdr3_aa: CASSYDDGTQYF
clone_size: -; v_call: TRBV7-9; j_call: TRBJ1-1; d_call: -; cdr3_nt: TGTGCCAGCAGCCGGACGGATATGGACACTGAAGCTTTCTTT; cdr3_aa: CASSRTDMDTEAFF
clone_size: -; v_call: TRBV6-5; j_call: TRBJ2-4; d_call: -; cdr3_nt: TGTGCCAGCAGTTCCCCCGGGACACTCGGCGCTAACATTCAGTACTTC; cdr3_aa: CASSSPGTLGANIQYF
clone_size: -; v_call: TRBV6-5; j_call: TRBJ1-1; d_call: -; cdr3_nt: TGTGCCAGCAGTTACTCGCTGCGGCGGGGGAACACTGAAGCTTTCTTT; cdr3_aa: CASSYSLRRGNTEAFF
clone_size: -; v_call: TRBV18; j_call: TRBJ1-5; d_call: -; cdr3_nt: TGTGCCAGCTCCCTCAATGGCGGTCAGCCCCAGCATTTT; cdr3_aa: CASSLNGGQPQHF
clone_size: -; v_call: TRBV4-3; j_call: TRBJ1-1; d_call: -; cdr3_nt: TGCGCCAGCAGCCAATTTGGACTCGGACCTGAAGCTTTCTTT; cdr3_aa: CASSQFGLGPEAFF
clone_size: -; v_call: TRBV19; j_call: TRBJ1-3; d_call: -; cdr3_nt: TGTGCCAGTAGTATACAGCACTGGCTACGCTCTGGAAACACCATATATTTT; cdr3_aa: CASSIQHWLRSGNTIYF
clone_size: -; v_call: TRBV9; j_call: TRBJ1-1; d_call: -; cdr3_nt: TGTGCCAGCAGCGCCGACGGAAGACGGGACACTGAAGCTTTCTTT; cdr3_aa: CASSADGRRDTEAFF
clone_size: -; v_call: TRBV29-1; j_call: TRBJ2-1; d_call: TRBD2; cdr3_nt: TGCAGCTTTCAGACTAGCGGGGGGCTTCACCCCTACAATGAGCAGTTCTTC; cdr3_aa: CSFQTSGGLHPYNEQFF
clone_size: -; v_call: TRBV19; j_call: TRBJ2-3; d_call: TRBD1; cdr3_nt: TGTGCCAGTAGTATAGCGACAGGGGTCACAGATACGCAGTATTTT; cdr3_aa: CASSIATGVTDTQYF
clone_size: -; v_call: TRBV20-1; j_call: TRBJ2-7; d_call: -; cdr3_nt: TGCAGTGCAAGGACTACCTACGAGCAGTACTTC; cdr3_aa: CSARTTYEQYF
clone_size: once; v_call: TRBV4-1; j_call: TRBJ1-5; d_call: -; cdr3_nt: TGCGCCAGCAGCCAACAGGTAATTCGTCAGCCCCAGCATTTT; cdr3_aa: CASSQQVIRQPQHF
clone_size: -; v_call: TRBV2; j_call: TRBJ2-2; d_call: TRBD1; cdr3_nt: TGTGCCAGCAGTGCCCGCCCGACAGGGTACGGGGAGCTGTTTTTT; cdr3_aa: CASSARPTGYGELFF
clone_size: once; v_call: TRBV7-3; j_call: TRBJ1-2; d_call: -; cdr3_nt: TGTGCCAGCAGCTTAAACCCGACAGACCGAGGAGGCTACACCTTC; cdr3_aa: CASSLNPTDRGGYTF
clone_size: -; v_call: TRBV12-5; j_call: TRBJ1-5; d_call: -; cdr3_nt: TGTGCTAGTGCCCTCCAGGGTTTCTATCAGCCCCAGCATTTT; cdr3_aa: CASALQGFYQPQHF
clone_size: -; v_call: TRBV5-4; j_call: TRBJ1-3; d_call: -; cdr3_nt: TGTGCCAGCAGCTTCGGGACGACAGTTTCTGGAAACACCATATATTTT; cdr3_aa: CASSFGTTVSGNTIYF
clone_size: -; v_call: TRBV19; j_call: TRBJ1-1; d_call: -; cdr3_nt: TGTGCCAGTAGTGTCCTGGGCTCCAGAAGCACTGAAGCTTTCTTT; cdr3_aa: CASSVLGSRSTEAFF
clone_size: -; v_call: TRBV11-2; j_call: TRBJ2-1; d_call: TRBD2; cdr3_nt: TGTGCCAGCAGCTCCCGAGCGGGGGAGTCCTACAATGAGCAGTTCTTC; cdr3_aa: CASSSRAGESYNEQFF
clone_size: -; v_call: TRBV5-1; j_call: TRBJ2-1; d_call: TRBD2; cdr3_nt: TGCGCCAGCAGCTTCGTAGCGGGGGGTACCTCCTACAATGAGCAGTTCTTC; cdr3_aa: CASSFVAGGTSYNEQFF
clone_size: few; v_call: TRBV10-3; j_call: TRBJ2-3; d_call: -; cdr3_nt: TGTGCCATCAGTGAGTCACGGGATACGCAGTATTTT; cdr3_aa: CAISESRDTQYF